This TCR beta chain was identified in a study of blood T cell repertoires in COVID-19. Original analysis: Amplifying reference gene primers gave estimates of nucleated cell counts. Clones were read by immunoSEQ multiplex PCR, and TCRdb kept only the in-frame ones, dropping some. V, J and clone size were drawn from that table, and D and trimming were deduced from the DNA. The data contain roughly 140,000 clones, 88% of them singletons. In its sample, this clone was seen a few times. V was shortened by 5 bases and J by 0 bases, with 13 bases between the two germline ends. Germline lookup yields CDR1 SGHTA and CDR2 FQGTGA. There are 16 residues in the CDR3.

The clonotype was recovered from a man aged 70-80 years with acute or convalescent COVID-19. Sequencing was performed on peripheral blood. The chain has TRBV7-3 and TRBJ2-2; D is undetermined. The DNA for the CDR3 is TGTGCCAGCAGCAAACCTCTCCGGTCGAACACCGGGGAGCTGTTTTTT. This gives the protein CASSKPLRSNTGELFF.